This T cell receptor beta chain derives from a study of T-cell memory formation after mild COVID-19. A single record per CDR3 protein comes from TCRdb applying MiXCR to the 5' RACE reads. The sample shows roughly 350,000 distinct CDR3 sequences, 20% to 25% of them seen only once. The CDR3 extends over 19 amino acids. Per the germline V gene, CDR1 is SGHRS and CDR2 is YFSETQ. V lost 3 bases to trimming and J lost 0 bases; unmatched junction nucleotides: 9. Material for sequencing was PBMCs or a T cell subset sorted from them (not recorded which). The chain uses TRBV5-1 and TRBJ2-6; 10 positions match TRBD1. The receptor was derived from an adult woman who had mild COVID-19 (a few samples of this study predate the infection). Cell type and time point are not known. CDR3 sequence reads: CASSSAWDRGPSGANVLTF. For the CDR3, the DNA is TGCGCCAGCAGCTCGGCGTGGGACAGGGGACCCTCTGGGGCCAACGTCCTGACTTTC. The full variable domain, in which reference TRBV5-1 and TRBJ2-6 provide the parts outside the CDR3, is KAGVTQTPRYLIKTRGQQVTLSCSPISGHRSVSWYQQTPGQGLQFLFEYFSETQRNKGNFPGRFSGRQFSNSRSEMNVSTLELGDSALYLCASSSAWDRGPSGANVLTFGAGSRLTVL.